A selection of T cell receptor beta chains follows, all from one sample in a study of cytomegalovirus exposure and HLA in healthy donors. The protocol was immunoSEQ multiplex PCR, while the TCRdb copy is restricted to in-frame clones and leaves out a portion. Among some 45,000 clones listed, approximately 68% were seen once. Sequences were obtained from PBMCs. These receptors came from a man under 40 in good health and CMV-seronegative. The conserved cysteine and the conserved F or W are not part of the CDR3 here.

v_call	cdr3_aa
TRBV18	ASSPGTEAF
TRBV13	ASSNRDSGRQETQY
TRBV10-3	AISESWTANTEAF
TRBV30	AWSVLDSNTEAF
TRBV4-2	ASSQASGQGAYEQY
TRBV19	ASKGGVYSNQPQH
TRBV27	ASSLQAETYNEQF
TRBV11-1	ASARDRGLYEQY
TRBV10-3	ATQGGSNQPQH
TRBV21-1	ASSKAEAQESSYNEQF
TRBV27	ASSLSENSLRTNEQF
TRBV27	ASSPLSPIAGVGDTQY
TRBV27	ASSWGRGHEKLF
TRBV6-5	ASRGHRDTNEAF
TRBV10-1	AREAEQF
TRBV10-3	AIRGGDEQY
TRBV6-1	ASSEHELAGAGLF
TRBV5-6	ASSWGTGLSYEQY
TRBV6-1	ASSEAGDFYGYT
TRBV18	ASSPPTGGMGNEQF
TRBV30	AWSVRGGVGNEQF
TRBV9	ASSPSPPTYGYT
TRBV6-1	ASSRQGPVGDTQY
TRBV6-6	ASSPGNLAVPYEQY
TRBV5-1	ASSSKQAGAVDTQY
TRBV5-1	ASSLPSGDTDTQY
TRBV19	ASSDPGTSPSTDTQY
TRBV27	ASSFTVMGTEAF
TRBV7-9	ASSPPGRGTFSTDTQY
TRBV25-1	ASSESGTSGYEQY
TRBV29-1	SVEVGGMFSGNTIY
TRBV5-8	ASPEGLAGEVSGNEQY
TRBV6-1	ASRESGASSYEQY
TRBV10-1	ASSAGQGKAYEQY
TRBV19	ASSPTRRTGGAHTQY
TRBV4-1	ASSPQGRFNTGELF
TRBV6-5	ASTGVSGNTIY
TRBV6-1	ASSKTDSNTEAF
TRBV25-1	ASSEGSSGSFDEQF
TRBV27	ASSFSDHYEQY
TRBV15	ATSRDTTGGVETQY
TRBV6-1	ASSGRAATNEKLF
TRBV27	ASTPGRGQRTEAF
TRBV29-1	SERTSDGYT
TRBV5-1	ASSSTGQANTGELF
TRBV28	ASSLWQGGRSGGYT
TRBV7-9	ASSPGTTVGANVLT
TRBV29-1	SVVPSLTFGGYT
TRBV18	ASTPRDRSYQETQY
TRBV12-5	ASGLVGGRPQH
TRBV25-1	ASSDWDSTYEQY
TRBV27	ASSLKSLLVTEAF
TRBV7-8	ASSVGQAYEQY